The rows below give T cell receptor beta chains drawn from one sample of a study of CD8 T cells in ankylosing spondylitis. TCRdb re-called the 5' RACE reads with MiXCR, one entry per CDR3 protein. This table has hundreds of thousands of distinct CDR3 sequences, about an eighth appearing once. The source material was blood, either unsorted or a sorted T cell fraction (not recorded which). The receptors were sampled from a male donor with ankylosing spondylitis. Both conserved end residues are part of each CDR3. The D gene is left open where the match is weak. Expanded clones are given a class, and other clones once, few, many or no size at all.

CASRPGLTTYNEQFF	TGTGCCAGCAGACCGGGACTAACTACCTACAATGAGCAGTTCTTC	.	TRBV7-2	TRBJ2-1	TRBD2	15
CSAAGLGDTQYF	TGCAGCGCCGCAGGGCTCGGAGATACGCAGTATTTT	few	TRBV29-1	TRBJ2-3	.	12
CASSLSAFTEAFF	TGCGCCAGCAGCCTATCGGCATTCACTGAAGCTTTCTTT	many	TRBV5-1	TRBJ1-1	.	13
CASSFPTVGTQYF	TGTGCCAGCAGTTTTCCGACTGTCGGAACGCAGTATTTT	few	TRBV28	TRBJ2-3	.	13
CASSPSGRVPTDTQYF	TGTGCCAGCAGCCCTAGTGGGCGGGTCCCTACAGATACGCAGTATTTT	.	TRBV9	TRBJ2-3	.	16
CASSRGQGGMNTEAFF	TGCGCCAGCAGCAGGGGACAGGGGGGTATGAACACTGAAGCTTTCTTT	.	TRBV5-1	TRBJ1-1	TRBD1	16
CASSSAPGQNEKLFF	TGCGCCAGCAGTTCTGCCCCGGGACAGAATGAAAAACTGTTTTTT	.	TRBV5-1	TRBJ1-4	TRBD1	15
CASSLDREAEAFF	TGCGCCAGCAGCTTGGACCGGGAGGCTGAAGCTTTCTTT	few	TRBV5-1	TRBJ1-1	.	13
CASRDRRNTEAFF	TGTGCCAGCCGTGACAGGAGGAACACTGAAGCTTTCTTT	many	TRBV2	TRBJ1-1	.	13
CSASMGHNSNQPQHF	TGCAGTGCTAGCATGGGACATAATAGCAATCAGCCCCAGCATTTT	many	TRBV20-1	TRBJ1-5	.	15
CASSQDPGGYEQYF	TGTGCCAGCAGCCAAGATCCGGGGGGGTACGAGCAGTACTTC	.	TRBV3-1	TRBJ2-7	TRBD2	14
CASSGGGTYNSPLHF	TGTGCCAGCAGCGGGGGGGGAACCTATAATTCACCCCTCCACTTT	.	TRBV2	TRBJ1-6	.	15
CSAPGPTATNEKLFF	TGCAGTGCTCCCGGTCCAACTGCAACTAATGAAAAACTGTTTTTT	few	TRBV20-1	TRBJ1-4	.	15
CSASILAGIHEQYF	TGCAGTGCTAGTATCCTAGCGGGGATCCACGAGCAGTACTTC	few	TRBV20-1	TRBJ2-7	TRBD2	14
CASTGSGNTIYF	TGTGCCAGCACGGGTTCTGGAAACACCATATATTTT	many	TRBV6-6	TRBJ1-3	.	12
CSAINRGIQETQYF	TGCAGTGCGATTAATCGGGGGATCCAAGAGACCCAGTACTTC	few	TRBV20-1	TRBJ2-5	.	14
CASSQRFGSNYNEQFF	TGTGCCAGCAGCCAACGGTTCGGGAGTAACTACAATGAGCAGTTCTTC	.	TRBV14	TRBJ2-1	.	16
CSVLGQGVYGYTF	TGCAGCGTTCTTGGACAGGGAGTATATGGCTACACCTTC	many	TRBV29-1	TRBJ1-2	TRBD1	13
CASSVPGHPNYGYTF	TGTGCCAGCAGCGTTCCGGGACATCCTAACTATGGCTACACCTTC	.	TRBV7-2	TRBJ1-2	.	15
CSAPRLGWRETQYF	TGCAGTGCCCCCCGTCTGGGGTGGCGAGAGACCCAGTACTTC	few	TRBV20-1	TRBJ2-5	.	14
CSAVLVLTDTQYF	TGCAGTGCAGTCCTAGTCCTCACAGATACGCAGTATTTT	few	TRBV20-1	TRBJ2-3	.	13
CASRRRGQGVVETQYF	TGTGCCAGCAGGCGCCGGGGACAGGGGGTAGTGGAGACCCAGTACTTC	.	TRBV6-1	TRBJ2-5	TRBD1	16
CSVSGSYGYTF	TGCAGCGTTAGTGGCAGCTATGGCTACACCTTC	many	TRBV29-1	TRBJ1-2	.	11
CSTGTGRNTEAFF	TGCAGTACGGGGACAGGGAGAAACACTGAAGCTTTCTTT	.	TRBV20-1	TRBJ1-1	TRBD1	13
CASSIQGVTGELFF	TGTGCCAGCAGCATACAAGGGGTCACCGGGGAGCTGTTTTTT	many	TRBV7-2	TRBJ2-2	.	14
CSARAGSVASDEQFF	TGCAGCGCCCGGGCGGGGAGCGTGGCCTCTGATGAGCAGTTCTTC	.	TRBV29-1	TRBJ2-1	.	15
CSARDRRGRAYEQYF	TGCAGTGCTAGAGATCGCAGGGGTCGGGCCTACGAGCAGTACTTC	few	TRBV20-1	TRBJ2-7	.	15
CASSEFGTDTQYF	TGCGCCAGCTCGGAGTTCGGCACAGATACGCAGTATTTT	.	TRBV5-1	TRBJ2-3	.	13
CASSLLEGPGLAGGGSYEQYF	TGTGCCAGCAGTTTATTGGAGGGCCCGGGACTAGCGGGGGGAGGCTCCTACGAGCAGTACTTC	.	TRBV28	TRBJ2-7	TRBD2	21
CAWRRGLAGQETQYF	TGTGCCTGGAGAAGGGGGCTAGCGGGGCAAGAGACCCAGTACTTC	.	TRBV30	TRBJ2-5	TRBD2	15
CASSPKAGVRTEAFF	TGTGCCAGCAGCCCGAAGGCGGGGGTTCGAACTGAAGCTTTCTTT	few	TRBV11-1	TRBJ1-1	.	15
CASSYGVSGTEAFF	TGTGCCAGCAGTTACGGGGTCAGCGGCACTGAAGCTTTCTTT	few	TRBV6-5	TRBJ1-1	.	14
CSARVGLPITYEQYF	TGCAGTGCTAGAGTGGGACTTCCAATTACCTACGAGCAGTACTTC	few	TRBV20-1	TRBJ2-7	.	15
CASSLWSGQGEETQYF	TGTGCCAGCAGTTTATGGTCGGGACAGGGAGAAGAGACCCAGTACTTC	many	TRBV28	TRBJ2-5	TRBD1	16
CSVRGRLAHEQYF	TGCAGCGTGAGAGGGAGACTAGCCCACGAGCAGTACTTC	many	TRBV29-1	TRBJ2-7	TRBD2	13
CASSLAGELGEQYF	TGCGCCAGCAGCTTGGCGGGGGAACTTGGCGAGCAGTACTTC	.	TRBV5-1	TRBJ2-7	.	14
CASFPGTTLIRPQHF	TGTGCCAGCTTCCCCGGGACGACGTTAATCAGACCCCAGCATTTT	.	TRBV28	TRBJ1-5	.	15
CSVGASGYNEQFF	TGCAGCGTTGGTGCTAGCGGATACAATGAGCAGTTCTTC	many	TRBV29-1	TRBJ2-1	TRBD2	13
CASSQDPTGRSNQPQHF	TGTGCCAGCAGCCAAGACCCGACGGGTCGTAGCAATCAGCCCCAGCATTTT	few	TRBV4-2	TRBJ1-5	.	17
CASSYGQGMTQPQHF	TGTGCCAGCAGTTACGGACAGGGGATGACTCAGCCCCAGCATTTT	few	TRBV27	TRBJ1-5	TRBD1	15
CASSSRRSNQPQHF	TGTGCCAGCAGCAGCAGAAGGAGCAATCAGCCCCAGCATTTT	few	TRBV7-2	TRBJ1-5	.	14
CASSPNHRF	TGTGCCAGCAGCCCCAACCACCGCTTC	many	TRBV7-9	TRBJ2-7	.	9
CASGKNTEAFF	TGTGCCAGTGGGAAGAACACTGAAGCTTTCTTT	.	TRBV19	TRBJ1-1	.	11
CSVQKTGGFGNTIYF	TGCAGCGTTCAAAAGACAGGGGGCTTCGGAAACACCATATATTTT	many	TRBV29-1	TRBJ1-3	TRBD1	15
CSARDGTGGYTIYF	TGCAGTGCTAGAGACGGGACAGGGGGATACACCATATATTTT	few	TRBV20-1	TRBJ1-3	TRBD1	14
CASRPYQNSPLHF	TGTGCCAGCAGACCTTATCAAAATTCACCCCTCCACTTT	few	TRBV27	TRBJ1-6	.	13